This TCR beta chain was sequenced for a study of blood T cell repertoires in COVID-19. As for the study in general: Samples of COVID-19 (acute and convalescent) were obtained from the United States, Italy and Spain. PBMCs, B-cell-depleted T cells, or T cells were the source of the cDNA or gDNA that made up the material.

Original data processing: Nucleated cell counts were estimated from reference gene primer amplification. Sequenced by immunoSEQ multiplex PCR; TCRdb stores in-frame clones only, minus some. V, J and clone size reflect that table, while D and trimming were determined from the DNA. This sample has 100,000 or so clones, with around nine tenths found just once. The CDR3 loop spans 16 amino acids. In germline, CDR1 is SGDLS, CDR2 YYNGEE. Trimming cost V 2 bases and J 0 bases, with 11 bases left between them. This sequence was found in a man between 65 and 80 years old with acute or convalescent COVID-19. The source material was peripheral blood. The gene calls are TRBV9 and TRBJ2-2; maybe TRBD1 (6 bases). CDR3 in amino acids: CASSVRGTSNTGELFF. The CDR3 DNA sequence: TGTGCCAGCAGCGTGAGGGGGACCTCGAACACCGGGGAGCTGTTTTTT.